This T cell receptor (beta chain) came from a study of T cell repertoires in cytomegalovirus infection. The wider study: Use of recently identified HLA-C-restricted and well-studied HLA-B-restricted CMV epitopes was part of the study.

TCRdb reanalysed the reads using MiXCR and keeps one entry per CDR3 protein. The sample yields 150,000 to 200,000 distinct CDR3 sequences, 20% to 25% seen once. Study results and limitations: Ex vivo responses were dominated by HLA-C-restricted CMV-specific TCR beta clonotypes.

Comment on this clonotype: Its cognate antigen is unknown.

CDR3 length: 15 residues. The germline V and J ends were trimmed by 6 bases and 6 bases, with 19 bases remaining between them. The germline CDR1 and CDR2 sequences are MNHNY and SVGAGI (reference sequence). The specimen was CD8+ T cells from cultured PBMCs, collected from culture after CMV antigen stimulation. The chain carries TRBV6-6 and TRBJ2-3; no clear D gene. This receptor was obtained from a human donor in good health (CMV status not recorded). Some clones in this sample may be carry-over from other donors' samples. DNA for the CDR3: TGTGCCAGCAGCCATGGGCCAAAGAGTGGGGATACGCAGTATTTT. The encoded protein is CASSHGPKSGDTQYF.